This is a list of T cell receptor beta chains from one sample in a study of T cell responses to AZD1222 COVID-19 vaccine. The method was immunoSEQ multiplex PCR; TCRdb's version includes in-frame clones alone and lacks a portion of them. The sample includes about 140,000 clones, roughly 92% of them seen just once. This sample comprised peripheral blood, obtained 28 days after the second AZD1222 dose. The source of these receptors is an adult who received the AZD1222 COVID-19 vaccine. Each CDR3 is given with its conserved first and last residue. The order of the fields is D gene, clone size, J gene, V gene, CDR3 protein, CDR3 DNA. The D gene is left open where the match is weak. Clone size, where shown, is once, few, many, or a class for clones that have expanded.

d_call: TRBD1
clone_size: -
j_call: TRBJ1-1
v_call: TRBV5-1
cdr3_aa: CASSLAGGRRVNTEAFF
cdr3_nt: TGCGCCAGCAGCTTGGCAGGGGGCCGAAGAGTGAACACTGAAGCTTTCTTT

d_call: -
clone_size: -
j_call: TRBJ1-2
v_call: TRBV28
cdr3_aa: CASRVPGFNHGYTF
cdr3_nt: TGTGCCAGCAGGGTTCCGGGATTTAACCATGGCTACACCTTC

d_call: -
clone_size: -
j_call: TRBJ1-3
v_call: TRBV2
cdr3_aa: CASLGPGNTIYF
cdr3_nt: TGTGCCAGCTTGGGTCCTGGAAACACCATATATTTT

d_call: TRBD2
clone_size: -
j_call: TRBJ2-7
v_call: TRBV7-9
cdr3_aa: CATSGEAGGNYEQYF
cdr3_nt: TGTGCCACTAGCGGGGAGGCAGGGGGTAACTACGAGCAGTACTTC

d_call: -
clone_size: -
j_call: TRBJ1-1
v_call: TRBV30
cdr3_aa: CAWSNRFNTEAFF
cdr3_nt: TGTGCCTGGAGCAACAGATTTAACACTGAAGCTTTCTTT

d_call: -
clone_size: once
j_call: TRBJ2-7
v_call: TRBV27
cdr3_aa: CASSFRGGYEQYF
cdr3_nt: TGTGCCAGCAGTTTTCGAGGGGGCTACGAGCAGTACTTC

d_call: -
clone_size: -
j_call: TRBJ2-1
v_call: TRBV20-1
cdr3_aa: CSARDRAQQFF
cdr3_nt: TGCAGTGCTAGAGACCGGGCTCAGCAGTTCTTC

d_call: -
clone_size: -
j_call: TRBJ2-2
v_call: TRBV7-2
cdr3_aa: CASSLYSGGWGFTGELFF
cdr3_nt: TGTGCCAGCAGCTTATATTCAGGTGGTTGGGGATTTACCGGGGAGCTGTTTTTT

d_call: -
clone_size: once
j_call: TRBJ1-5
v_call: TRBV28
cdr3_aa: CASSSLRGLQPQHF
cdr3_nt: TGTGCCAGCAGTTCTCTAAGAGGGCTTCAGCCCCAGCATTTT

d_call: TRBD2
clone_size: -
j_call: TRBJ2-3
v_call: TRBV28
cdr3_aa: CASSLLAGSTDTQYF
cdr3_nt: TGTGCCAGCAGTTTACTAGCGGGAAGCACAGATACGCAGTATTTT

d_call: TRBD2
clone_size: -
j_call: TRBJ2-3
v_call: TRBV4-2
cdr3_aa: CASSSSGFSTDTQYF
cdr3_nt: TGTGCCAGCAGCTCTAGCGGGTTTAGCACAGATACGCAGTATTTT

d_call: -
clone_size: -
j_call: TRBJ1-6
v_call: TRBV28
cdr3_aa: CASSLGGKLMNSPLHF
cdr3_nt: TGTGCCAGCAGTTTAGGGGGGAAGCTTATGAATTCACCCCTCCACTTT

d_call: -
clone_size: once
j_call: TRBJ1-1
v_call: TRBV12-3/TRBV12-4
cdr3_aa: CASSLGGDLEAFF
cdr3_nt: TGTGCCAGCAGTCTGGGAGGGGACCTTGAAGCTTTCTTT

d_call: -
clone_size: -
j_call: TRBJ2-7
v_call: TRBV7-2
cdr3_aa: CASSLEGSGNPYEQYF
cdr3_nt: TGTGCCAGCAGCTTAGAAGGTAGCGGCAACCCCTACGAGCAGTACTTC

d_call: -
clone_size: -
j_call: TRBJ1-4
v_call: TRBV27
cdr3_aa: CAIGGFRHEKLFF
cdr3_nt: TGTGCCATCGGGGGATTCCGGCACGAAAAACTGTTTTTT

d_call: -
clone_size: -
j_call: TRBJ2-1
v_call: TRBV5-1
cdr3_aa: CASSPIIANNEQFF
cdr3_nt: TGCGCCAGCAGCCCCATAATCGCAAACAATGAGCAGTTCTTC

d_call: TRBD2
clone_size: -
j_call: TRBJ2-7
v_call: TRBV6-1
cdr3_aa: CASSDIAGGPYEQYF
cdr3_nt: TGTGCCAGCAGTGATATAGCGGGAGGGCCTTACGAGCAGTACTTC

d_call: -
clone_size: -
j_call: TRBJ1-1
v_call: TRBV19
cdr3_aa: CASSPQGRQDRGRAFF
cdr3_nt: TGTGCCAGTAGTCCACAGGGAAGGCAGGACCGGGGTCGAGCTTTCTTT

d_call: TRBD2
clone_size: few
j_call: TRBJ2-2
v_call: TRBV7-9
cdr3_aa: CASSSARDYFLVNTGELFF
cdr3_nt: TGTGCCAGCAGCTCCGCCCGGGACTACTTCCTCGTGAACACCGGGGAGCTGTTTTTT

d_call: -
clone_size: -
j_call: TRBJ1-2
v_call: TRBV6-1
cdr3_aa: CASSDQNLSGGYTF
cdr3_nt: TGTGCCAGCAGTGACCAAAACCTCAGTGGAGGCTACACCTTC

d_call: -
clone_size: -
j_call: TRBJ1-3
v_call: TRBV4-3
cdr3_aa: CASSQDPVAGNTIYF
cdr3_nt: TGCGCCAGCAGCCAAGATCCGGTAGCGGGAAACACCATATATTTT

d_call: TRBD1
clone_size: -
j_call: TRBJ2-2
v_call: TRBV10-3
cdr3_aa: CAITGTGGGTGELFF
cdr3_nt: TGTGCCATCACCGGGACAGGGGGCGGCACCGGGGAGCTGTTTTTT

d_call: TRBD1
clone_size: -
j_call: TRBJ2-1
v_call: TRBV6-6
cdr3_aa: CASRGDRGAYNEQFF
cdr3_nt: TGTGCCAGCAGAGGAGACAGGGGCGCCTACAATGAGCAGTTCTTC

d_call: TRBD2
clone_size: once
j_call: TRBJ2-7
v_call: TRBV11-2
cdr3_aa: CASRPTSGTYEQYF
cdr3_nt: TGTGCCAGCAGACCAACTAGCGGAACCTACGAGCAGTACTTC

d_call: -
clone_size: -
j_call: TRBJ2-7
v_call: TRBV9
cdr3_aa: CASSVGDLIIHEQYF
cdr3_nt: TGTGCCAGCAGCGTAGGGGACCTCATCATCCACGAGCAGTACTTC

d_call: -
clone_size: -
j_call: TRBJ1-2
v_call: TRBV28
cdr3_aa: CASSFKSIVTYGYTF
cdr3_nt: TGTGCCAGCAGTTTCAAGTCGATAGTAACCTATGGCTACACCTTC

d_call: TRBD2
clone_size: -
j_call: TRBJ2-3
v_call: TRBV28
cdr3_aa: CASRPRAGGSDTQYF
cdr3_nt: TGTGCCAGCAGACCCAGGGCCGGGGGGTCAGATACGCAGTATTTT

d_call: TRBD2
clone_size: -
j_call: TRBJ2-1
v_call: TRBV5-1
cdr3_aa: CASSLASGRELGDEQFF
cdr3_nt: TGCGCCAGCAGCTTGGCCAGTGGGCGGGAGCTAGGGGATGAGCAGTTCTTC

d_call: -
clone_size: -
j_call: TRBJ1-1
v_call: TRBV28
cdr3_aa: CASSSTDGATEAFF
cdr3_nt: TGTGCCAGCAGTTCCACGGACGGTGCCACTGAAGCTTTCTTT

d_call: -
clone_size: -
j_call: TRBJ1-6
v_call: TRBV6-5
cdr3_aa: CASSLSGVSPLHF
cdr3_nt: TGTGCCAGCAGTCTTTCAGGGGTTTCACCCCTCCACTTT

d_call: -
clone_size: -
j_call: TRBJ1-2
v_call: TRBV29-1
cdr3_aa: CSVGGDGYTF
cdr3_nt: TGCAGCGTTGGGGGGGATGGCTACACCTTC

d_call: TRBD1
clone_size: -
j_call: TRBJ1-1
v_call: TRBV18
cdr3_aa: CASSPGTGNTEAFF
cdr3_nt: TGTGCCAGCTCACCCGGGACAGGGAACACTGAAGCTTTCTTT

d_call: -
clone_size: -
j_call: TRBJ1-5
v_call: TRBV6-5
cdr3_aa: CASSYGRNQPQHF
cdr3_nt: TGTGCCAGCAGTTACGGCCGGAATCAGCCCCAGCATTTT

d_call: -
clone_size: -
j_call: TRBJ2-1
v_call: TRBV28
cdr3_aa: CASSTGSRSNNEQFF
cdr3_nt: TGTGCCAGCAGTACTGGGAGCCGCAGCAACAATGAGCAGTTCTTC

d_call: -
clone_size: -
j_call: TRBJ1-3
v_call: TRBV19
cdr3_aa: CASSERGATGNTIYF
cdr3_nt: TGTGCCAGTAGTGAGAGAGGGGCTACTGGAAACACCATATATTTT

d_call: -
clone_size: -
j_call: TRBJ1-1
v_call: TRBV6-5
cdr3_aa: CATYERGGGTEAFF
cdr3_nt: TGTGCCACCTACGAACGGGGAGGCGGCACTGAAGCTTTCTTT

d_call: -
clone_size: -
j_call: TRBJ2-7
v_call: TRBV2
cdr3_aa: CASSGRFHEQYF
cdr3_nt: TGTGCCAGCAGTGGCAGGTTTCACGAGCAGTACTTC

d_call: -
clone_size: few
j_call: TRBJ1-1
v_call: TRBV6-5
cdr3_aa: CASGQTANTEAFF
cdr3_nt: TGTGCCAGCGGACAGACAGCTAACACTGAAGCTTTCTTT

d_call: -
clone_size: once
j_call: TRBJ1-5
v_call: TRBV6-1
cdr3_aa: CASSEWGASQPQHF
cdr3_nt: TGTGCCAGCAGTGAGTGGGGGGCCAGCCAGCCCCAGCATTTT

d_call: -
clone_size: -
j_call: TRBJ2-6
v_call: TRBV29-1
cdr3_aa: CSVTGAAGANVLTF
cdr3_nt: TGCAGCGTTACCGGGGCCGCTGGGGCCAACGTCCTGACTTTC

d_call: -
clone_size: -
j_call: TRBJ1-5
v_call: TRBV20-1
cdr3_aa: CSASAGGSNQPQHF
cdr3_nt: TGCAGTGCTAGTGCGGGGGGGAGCAATCAGCCCCAGCATTTT

d_call: TRBD2
clone_size: -
j_call: TRBJ2-1
v_call: TRBV7-2
cdr3_aa: CASSLDVFGLADYNEQFF
cdr3_nt: TGTGCCAGCAGCTTAGATGTCTTTGGACTAGCGGACTACAATGAGCAGTTCTTC

d_call: -
clone_size: -
j_call: TRBJ1-2
v_call: TRBV28
cdr3_aa: CASSFDGENYGYTF
cdr3_nt: TGTGCCAGCAGTTTTGACGGGGAGAACTATGGCTACACCTTC